The entry below describes one T cell receptor beta chain. Its antigen is undetermined. Time point defined: cycle 4 day 1 (C4D1), after 6 weeks of nivolumab. Every single patient, without exception, relapsed after autologous stem cell transplantation, and brentuximab vedotin exposure varied. This sample is part of a study of PD-1 blockade in classical Hodgkin lymphoma. Findings of the study overall: Significant TCR diversity gains by C4D1 occurred in CD4+ but not CD8+ cells. A reduction in baseline TCR diversity was reportedly seen in newly diagnosed patients relative to healthy donors. Complete responders' diversity at baseline resembled that of newly diagnosed patients.

V lost 0 bases to trimming and J lost 4 bases, with 6 bases between them. The V gene's germline CDR1 is LGHNA and CDR2 YSLEER. The CDR3 extends over 13 amino acids. Some clones are missing from TCRdb's copy, which holds only in-frame ones; the method was immunoSEQ multiplex PCR. Found here are under 25,000 clones, roughly 71% of them singletons; the top ten hold around 21%. The V call is TRBV4-3, the J call TRBJ2-5; D is unclear. The TCR comes from a human donor with classical Hodgkin lymphoma. Sequencing was performed on peripheral blood mononuclear cells (PBMCs), taken before the fourth cycle of nivolumab. The CDR3 region has the DNA TGCGCCAGCAGCCAAGAGCCGGGAGAGACCCAGTACTTC. It translates to CASSQEPGETQYF.